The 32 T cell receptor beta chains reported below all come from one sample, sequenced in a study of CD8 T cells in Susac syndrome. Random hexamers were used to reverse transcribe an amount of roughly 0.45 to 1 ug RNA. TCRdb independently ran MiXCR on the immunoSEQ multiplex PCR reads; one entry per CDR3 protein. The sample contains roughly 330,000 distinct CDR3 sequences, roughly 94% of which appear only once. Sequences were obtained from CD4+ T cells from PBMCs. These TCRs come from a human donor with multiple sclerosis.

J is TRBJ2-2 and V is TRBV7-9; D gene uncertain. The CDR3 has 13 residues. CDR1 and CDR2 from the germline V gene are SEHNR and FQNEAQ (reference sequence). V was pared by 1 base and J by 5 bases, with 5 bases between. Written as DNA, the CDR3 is TGTGCCAGCAGCTTAGGGGAAACCGGGGAGCTGTTTTTT. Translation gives CASSLGETGELFF.

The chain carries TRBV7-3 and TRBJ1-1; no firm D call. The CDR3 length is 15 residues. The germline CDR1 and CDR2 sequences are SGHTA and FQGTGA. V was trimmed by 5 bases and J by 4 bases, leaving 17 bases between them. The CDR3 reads CASSPNGQRGTEAFF. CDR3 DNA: TGTGCCAGCAGCCCTAATGGGCAGAGAGGCACTGAAGCTTTCTTT.

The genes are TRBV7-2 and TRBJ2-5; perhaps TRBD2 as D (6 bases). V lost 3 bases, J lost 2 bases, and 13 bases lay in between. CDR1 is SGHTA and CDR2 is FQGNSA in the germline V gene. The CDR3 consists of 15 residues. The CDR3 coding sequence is TGTGCCAGCAGCTTTAACGGGGGAGGTCAAGAGACCCAGTACTTC. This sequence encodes CASSFNGGGQETQYF.

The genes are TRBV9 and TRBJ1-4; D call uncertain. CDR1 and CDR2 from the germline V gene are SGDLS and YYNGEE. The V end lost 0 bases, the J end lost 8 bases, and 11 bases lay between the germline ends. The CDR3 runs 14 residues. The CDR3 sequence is CASSVEAGPEKLFF. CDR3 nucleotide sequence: TGTGCCAGCAGCGTAGAGGCAGGCCCCGAAAAACTGTTTTTT.

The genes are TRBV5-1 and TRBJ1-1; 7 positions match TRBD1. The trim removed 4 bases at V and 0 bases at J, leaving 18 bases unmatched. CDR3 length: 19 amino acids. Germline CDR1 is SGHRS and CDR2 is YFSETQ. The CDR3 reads CASSLTHADRVGMNTEAFF. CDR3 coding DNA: TGCGCCAGCAGCCTAACTCATGCCGACAGGGTGGGGATGAACACTGAAGCTTTCTTT.

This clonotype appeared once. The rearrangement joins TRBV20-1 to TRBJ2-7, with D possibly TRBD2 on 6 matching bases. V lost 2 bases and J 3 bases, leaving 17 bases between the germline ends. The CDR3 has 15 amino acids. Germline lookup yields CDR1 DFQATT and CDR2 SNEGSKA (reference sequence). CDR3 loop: CSARRQGRDFYEQYF. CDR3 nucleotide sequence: TGCAGTGCTAGAAGGCAGGGACGGGACTTCTACGAGCAGTACTTC.

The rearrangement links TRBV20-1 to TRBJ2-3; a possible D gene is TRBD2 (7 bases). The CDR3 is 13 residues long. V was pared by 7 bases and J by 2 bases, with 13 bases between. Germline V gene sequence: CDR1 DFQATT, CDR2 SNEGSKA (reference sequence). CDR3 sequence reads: CSGGGSHTDTQYF. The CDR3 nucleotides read TGCAGTGGGGGGGGCTCCCACACAGATACGCAGTATTTT.

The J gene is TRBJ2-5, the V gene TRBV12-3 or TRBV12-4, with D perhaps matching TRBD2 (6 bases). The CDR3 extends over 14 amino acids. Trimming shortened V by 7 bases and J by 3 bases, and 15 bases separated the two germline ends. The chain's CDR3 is CASTSREREETQYF. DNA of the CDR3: TGTGCCAGCACCTCCCGGGAGAGGGAAGAGACCCAGTACTTC.

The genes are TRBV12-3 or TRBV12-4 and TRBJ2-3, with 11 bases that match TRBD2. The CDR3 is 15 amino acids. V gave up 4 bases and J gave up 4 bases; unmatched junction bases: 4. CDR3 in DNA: TGTGCCAGCAGTTCTCTAGCGGGAGGATCAGATACGCAGTATTTT. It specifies CASSSLAGGSDTQYF.

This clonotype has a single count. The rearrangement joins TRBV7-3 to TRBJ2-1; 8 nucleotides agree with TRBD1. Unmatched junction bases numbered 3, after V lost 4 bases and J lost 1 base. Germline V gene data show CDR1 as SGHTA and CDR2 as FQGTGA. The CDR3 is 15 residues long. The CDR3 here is CASSSTGVSYNEQFF. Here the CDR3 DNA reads TGTGCCAGCAGCTCGACAGGGGTGTCCTACAATGAGCAGTTCTTC.

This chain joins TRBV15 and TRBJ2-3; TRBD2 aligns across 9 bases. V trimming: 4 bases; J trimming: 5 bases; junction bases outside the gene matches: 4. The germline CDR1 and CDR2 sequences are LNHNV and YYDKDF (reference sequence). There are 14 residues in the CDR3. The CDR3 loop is CATSKREARDTQYF. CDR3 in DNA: TGTGCCACCAGCAAGCGGGAGGCCCGAGATACGCAGTATTTT.

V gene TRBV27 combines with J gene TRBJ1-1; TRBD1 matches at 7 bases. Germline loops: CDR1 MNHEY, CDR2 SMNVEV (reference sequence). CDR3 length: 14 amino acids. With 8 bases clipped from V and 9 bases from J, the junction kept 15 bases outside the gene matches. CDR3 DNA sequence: TGTGCCAGCCGTGCCTCCGGACAGGTCCAAAAAGCTTTCTTT. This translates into CASRASGQVQKAFF.

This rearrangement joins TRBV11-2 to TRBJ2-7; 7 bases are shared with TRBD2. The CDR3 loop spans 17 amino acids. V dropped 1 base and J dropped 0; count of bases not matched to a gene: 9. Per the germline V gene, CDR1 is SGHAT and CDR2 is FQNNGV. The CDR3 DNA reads TGTGCCAGCAGCTTAGTTTCGCTCGGGGGGAGCTCCTACGAGCAGTACTTC. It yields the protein CASSLVSLGGSSYEQYF.

CDR3 nucleotides: TGCAGTGCTGGGTCCGGAGGAGAGACCCAGTACTTC. It codes for CSAGSGGETQYF. V is TRBV20-1 and J is TRBJ2-5; tentatively, D is TRBD2 (5 bases). Germline lookup yields CDR1 DFQATT and CDR2 SNEGSKA (reference sequence). V was trimmed by 5 bases and J by 4 bases, leaving 11 bases between them. The CDR3 length is 12 residues.

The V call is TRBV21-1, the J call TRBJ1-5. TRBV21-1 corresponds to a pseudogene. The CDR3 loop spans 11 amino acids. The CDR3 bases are TGTGCCAGCAGCAAAGGGGATACCAAAGATTTT. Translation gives CASSKGDTKDF.

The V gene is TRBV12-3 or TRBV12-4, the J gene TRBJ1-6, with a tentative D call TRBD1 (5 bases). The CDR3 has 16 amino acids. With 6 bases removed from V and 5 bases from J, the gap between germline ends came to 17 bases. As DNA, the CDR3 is TGTGCCAGCAGCCGGGGCGTGTGGCCTGATAATTCACCCCTCCACTTT. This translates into CASSRGVWPDNSPLHF.

DNA of the CDR3: TGTGCCACCACCCCCGGGGGCAGCACAGATACGCAGTATTTT. This gives the protein CATTPGGSTDTQYF. The chain links TRBV10-3 to TRBJ2-3, with D perhaps TRBD1 or TRBD2 (6 bases each). Germline V gives CDR1 ENHRY, CDR2 SYGVKD. The CDR3 sequence is 14 residues long. V lost 10 bases, J lost 0 bases, and 14 bases lay in between.

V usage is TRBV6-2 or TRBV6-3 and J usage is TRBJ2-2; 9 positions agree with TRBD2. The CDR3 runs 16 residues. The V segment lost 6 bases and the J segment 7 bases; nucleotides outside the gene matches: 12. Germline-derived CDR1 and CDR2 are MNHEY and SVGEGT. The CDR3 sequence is CASSQFSGSGVGELFF. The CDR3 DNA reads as TGTGCCAGCAGCCAATTTAGCGGGAGTGGTGTCGGGGAGCTGTTTTTT.

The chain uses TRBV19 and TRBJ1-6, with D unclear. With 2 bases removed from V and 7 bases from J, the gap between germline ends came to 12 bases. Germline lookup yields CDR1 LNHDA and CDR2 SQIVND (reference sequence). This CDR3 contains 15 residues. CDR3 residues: CASSISSLGNSPLHF. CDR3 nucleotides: TGTGCCAGTAGTATAAGCAGTCTCGGGAATTCACCCCTCCACTTT.

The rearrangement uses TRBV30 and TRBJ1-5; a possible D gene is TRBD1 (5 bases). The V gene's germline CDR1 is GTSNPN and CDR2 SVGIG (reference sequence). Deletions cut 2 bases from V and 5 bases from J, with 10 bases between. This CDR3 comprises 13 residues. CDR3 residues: CAWSPRGDQPQHF. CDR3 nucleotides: TGTGCCTGGAGTCCGCGGGGGGATCAGCCCCAGCATTTT.

As DNA, the CDR3 is TGCAGCGTCGCCTTGGACAGCACAGATACGCAGTATTTT. It translates to CSVALDSTDTQYF. J is TRBJ2-3 and V is TRBV29-1; D unclear. CDR1 is SQVTM, CDR2 ANQGSEA, per germline. The CDR3 runs 13 residues. Trimming pared 6 bases from V and 0 bases from J, leaving 10 bases between.

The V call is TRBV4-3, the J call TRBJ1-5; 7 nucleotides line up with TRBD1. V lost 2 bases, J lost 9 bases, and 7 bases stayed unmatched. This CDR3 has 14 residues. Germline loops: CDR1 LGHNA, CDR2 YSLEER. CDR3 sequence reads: CASSQNRGPGPQHF. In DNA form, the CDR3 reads TGCGCCAGCAGCCAAAACAGGGGCCCAGGGCCCCAGCATTTT.

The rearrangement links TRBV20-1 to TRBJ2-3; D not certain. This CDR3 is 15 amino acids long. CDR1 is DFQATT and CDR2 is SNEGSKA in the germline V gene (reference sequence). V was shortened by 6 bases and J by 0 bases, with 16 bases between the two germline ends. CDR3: CSASRRFVSTDTQYF. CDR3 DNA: TGCAGTGCCAGTAGACGATTCGTTAGCACAGATACGCAGTATTTT.

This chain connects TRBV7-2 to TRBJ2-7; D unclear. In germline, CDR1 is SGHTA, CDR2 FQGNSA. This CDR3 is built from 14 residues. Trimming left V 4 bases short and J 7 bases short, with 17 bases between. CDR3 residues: CASSSGPGWREQYF. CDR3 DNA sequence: TGTGCCAGCAGCTCAGGACCCGGCTGGAGAGAGCAGTACTTC.

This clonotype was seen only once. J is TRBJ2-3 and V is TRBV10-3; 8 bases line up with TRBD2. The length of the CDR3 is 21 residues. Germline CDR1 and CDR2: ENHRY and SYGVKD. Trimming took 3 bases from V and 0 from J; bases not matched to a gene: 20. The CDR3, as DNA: TGTGCCATCAGTGATTCGTTCGCAGCGGGGGTTGAGCCGAAAAGCACAGATACGCAGTATTTT. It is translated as CAISDSFAAGVEPKSTDTQYF.

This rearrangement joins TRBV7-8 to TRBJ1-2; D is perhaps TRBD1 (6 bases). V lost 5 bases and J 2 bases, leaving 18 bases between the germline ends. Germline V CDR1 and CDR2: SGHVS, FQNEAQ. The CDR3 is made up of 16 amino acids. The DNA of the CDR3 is TGTGCCAGCAGCCCCAGGGGCTGGACAAGGAACTATGGCTACACCTTC. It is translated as CASSPRGWTRNYGYTF.

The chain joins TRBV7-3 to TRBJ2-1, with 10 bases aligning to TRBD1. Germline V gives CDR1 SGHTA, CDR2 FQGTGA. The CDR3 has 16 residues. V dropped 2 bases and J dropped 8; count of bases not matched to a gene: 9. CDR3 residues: CASSLDRGPAYDEQFF. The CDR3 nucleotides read TGTGCCAGCAGCTTAGACAGGGGGCCCGCGTACGATGAGCAGTTCTTC.

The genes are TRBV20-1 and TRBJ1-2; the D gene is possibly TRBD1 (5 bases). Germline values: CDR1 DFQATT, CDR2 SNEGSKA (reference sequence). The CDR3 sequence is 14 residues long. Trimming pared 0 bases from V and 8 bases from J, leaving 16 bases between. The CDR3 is CSARDIQGPRGYTF. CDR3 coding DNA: TGCAGTGCTAGAGATATCCAGGGCCCAAGGGGCTACACCTTC.

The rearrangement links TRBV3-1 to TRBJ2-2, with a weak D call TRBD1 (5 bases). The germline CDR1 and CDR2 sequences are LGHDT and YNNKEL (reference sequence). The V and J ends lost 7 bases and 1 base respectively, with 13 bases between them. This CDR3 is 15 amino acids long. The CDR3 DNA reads TGTGCCAGCACCCCCAGGGTCCTGAACACCGGGGAGCTGTTTTTT. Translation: CASTPRVLNTGELFF. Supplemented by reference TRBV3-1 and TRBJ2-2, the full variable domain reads DTAVSQTPKYLVTQMGNDKSIKCEQNLGHDTMYWYKQDSKKFLKIMFSYNNKELIINETVPNRFSPKSPDKAHLNLHINSLELGDSAVYFCASTPRVLNTGELFFGEGSRLTVL.

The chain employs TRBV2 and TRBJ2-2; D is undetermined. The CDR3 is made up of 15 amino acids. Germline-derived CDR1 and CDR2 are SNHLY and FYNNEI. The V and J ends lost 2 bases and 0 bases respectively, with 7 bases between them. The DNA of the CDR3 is TGTGCCAGCAGTGAACGGAGTTCGAACACCGGGGAGCTGTTTTTT. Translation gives CASSERSSNTGELFF.

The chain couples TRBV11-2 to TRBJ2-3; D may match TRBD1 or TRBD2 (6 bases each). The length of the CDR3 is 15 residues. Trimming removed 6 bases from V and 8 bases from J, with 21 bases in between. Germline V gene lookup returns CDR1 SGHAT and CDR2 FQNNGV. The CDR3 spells CASRPTTGGLGTQYF. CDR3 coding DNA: TGTGCCAGCAGACCTACGACAGGAGGGTTAGGTACGCAGTATTTT.

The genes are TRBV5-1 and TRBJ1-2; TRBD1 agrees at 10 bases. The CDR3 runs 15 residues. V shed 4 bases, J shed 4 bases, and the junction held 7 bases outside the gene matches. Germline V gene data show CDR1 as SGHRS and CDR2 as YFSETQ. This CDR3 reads CASSPRDRGTYGYTF. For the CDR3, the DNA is TGCGCCAGCAGCCCCCGGGACAGGGGAACCTATGGCTACACCTTC.